This passage covers 18 T cell receptor beta chains from one sample sequenced in a study of blood T cell repertoires in COVID-19. TCRdb's table, derived via immunoSEQ multiplex PCR, lists solely in-frame clones and lacks some. Among approximately 300,000 clones, approximately 86% were seen once, and the ten largest hold around 4.2%. Sequenced material: peripheral blood. The receptors here all came from a woman aged 50 to 65 with active or convalescent COVID-19.

The rearrangement uses TRBV11-2 and TRBJ2-7, with 9 bases identical to TRBD2. CDR1 is SGHAT, CDR2 FQNNGV, per germline. The V and J ends lost 5 bases and 0 bases, in that order; junction bases with no gene match: 5. CDR3 length equals 15 residues. The CDR3 DNA is TGTGCCAGCAGCCTGACTAGCGGCCTCTCCTACGAGCAGTACTTC. Translating it yields CASSLTSGLSYEQYF.

The gene calls are TRBV7-6 and TRBJ2-1, with 7 bases aligning to TRBD1. Germline-derived CDR1 and CDR2 are SGHVS and FNYEAQ. The CDR3 extends over 14 amino acids. Trimming cost V 3 bases and J 6 bases; bases outside gene matches: 5. The CDR3 DNA follows: TGTGCCAGCAGCTTGACCAGGGGGTTCAATGAGCAGTTCTTC. Its protein product is CASSLTRGFNEQFF.

V gene TRBV13 combines with J gene TRBJ1-4, with 10 positions matching TRBD1. Germline trimming cut 5 bases from V and 4 bases from J; bases unmatched to any gene: 4. The CDR3 length is 15 residues. Germline loops: CDR1 PRHDT, CDR2 FYEKMQ (reference sequence). In DNA form, the CDR3 reads TGTGCCAGCAGCCTCCGGACAGGGGGTAATGAAAAACTGTTTTTT. Translated, it gives CASSLRTGGNEKLFF. Full variable domain (missing parts from reference TRBV13 and TRBJ1-4): AAGVIQSPRHLIKEKRETATLKCYPIPRHDTVYWYQQGPGQDPQFLISFYEKMQSDKGSIPDRFSAQQFSDYHSELNMSSLELGDSALYFCASSLRTGGNEKLFFGSGTQLSVL.

The rearrangement links TRBV7-2 to TRBJ1-5; D unclear. Germline V gene sequence: CDR1 SGHTA, CDR2 FQGNSA. The CDR3 loop spans 12 amino acids. V was pared by 3 bases and J by 9 bases, with 9 bases between. Here the CDR3 DNA reads TGTGCCAGCAGCTTGCAATCAGGGCCCCAGCATTTT. Its protein is CASSLQSGPQHF.

CDR3 in amino acids: CASSDRTGGVGQPQHF. DNA of the CDR3: TGTGCCAGCAGCGACCGGACAGGGGGAGTGGGCCAGCCCCAGCATTTT. The chain is built from TRBV7-8 and TRBJ1-5, with 10 bases aligning to TRBD1. Germline CDR1 reads SGHVS; CDR2 reads FQNEAQ. Trimming at V came to 5 bases and at J to 7 bases, leaving 11 bases not matched to a gene. This CDR3 has 16 amino acids.

The rearrangement links TRBV6-5 to TRBJ1-2, with 9 nucleotides matching TRBD1. The CDR3 is 15 amino acids. Germline V gene data show CDR1 as MNHEY and CDR2 as SVGAGI. The V gene end was trimmed by 2 bases and the J gene end by 7 bases; junction bases not matched to a gene: 8. CDR3 region: CASSYVGQGDRGYTF. Written as DNA, the CDR3 is TGTGCCAGCAGTTACGTGGGACAGGGCGATCGTGGCTACACCTTC.

V gene TRBV9 combines with J gene TRBJ2-1, with 9 nucleotides matching TRBD2. V shed 0 bases and J 7 bases; nucleotides not matched to a gene: 8. Looked up from germline, CDR1 is SGDLS and CDR2 is YYNGEE. The CDR3 runs to 16 residues. The CDR3 spells CASSVGSSGSLNEQFF. DNA of the CDR3: TGTGCCAGCAGCGTAGGGAGTAGCGGGAGTTTAAATGAGCAGTTCTTC.

The CDR3 loop is CASSQGVTYNSPLHF. DNA for the CDR3: TGTGCCAGCAGCCAAGGTGTCACTTATAATTCACCCCTCCACTTT. V and J are TRBV3-1 (or the pseudogene TRBV3-2) and TRBJ1-6; D ambiguous. Germline assignment: CDR1 LGHDT and CDR2 YNNKEL (reference sequence). V was pared by 1 base and J by 4 bases, with 8 bases between. The CDR3 loop spans 15 amino acids.

In this sample, this clone turned up once. The chain recombines TRBV15 with TRBJ2-7, with 11 bases matching TRBD2. This CDR3 region has 18 residues. Germline lookup yields CDR1 LNHNV and CDR2 YYDKDF (reference sequence). The V and J ends lost 3 bases and 0 bases, in that order; junction bases with no gene match: 10. CDR3 DNA sequence: TGTGCCACCAGCAGGGAACTAGCGGGGGTTACCGACTCCTACGAGCAGTACTTC. The encoded protein is CATSRELAGVTDSYEQYF.

The chain employs TRBV6-5 and TRBJ2-2; TRBD2 is a possible D gene (6 bases). V shed 6 bases and J shed 1 base, with 12 bases lying between them. Germline V CDR1 and CDR2: MNHEY, SVGAGI. The CDR3 spans 15 residues. The CDR3 DNA sequence: TGTGCCAGCAGGAGGGACTTTCTGAACACCGGGGAGCTGTTTTTT. Its protein product is CASRRDFLNTGELFF.

The V gene is TRBV2, the J gene TRBJ1-2; 10 positions match TRBD1. CDR1 is SNHLY, CDR2 FYNNEI, per germline. After removal of 2 bases from V and 1 base from J, the junction contained 7 bases not matched to a gene. The CDR3 has 17 residues. CDR3 nucleotide sequence: TGTGCCAGCAGTGAAAGGGACAGGGGCGAATTTAACTATGGCTACACCTTC. Translated: CASSERDRGEFNYGYTF.

This chain uses TRBV5-1 with TRBJ2-7, with 14 bases identical to TRBD2. The trim removed 5 bases at V and 3 bases at J, leaving 4 bases unmatched. In germline, CDR1 is SGHRS, CDR2 YFSETQ. CDR3 length: 15 residues. In DNA form, the CDR3 reads TGCGCCAGCAGTCAGGGGACTAGCGGGAGCTACGAGCAGTACTTC. Encoded protein: CASSQGTSGSYEQYF.

Worth noting for this clone: This sample also contains other DNA sequences that code for the same CDR3. J is TRBJ2-3 and V is TRBV6-1, with D perhaps matching TRBD1 (6 bases). The CDR3 runs 14 residues. Germline V CDR1 and CDR2: MNHNS, SASEGT. V was cut by 3 bases and J by 2 bases, with 9 bases left in between. Here the CDR3 reads CASSDRGPTDTQYF. CDR3 in DNA: TGTGCCAGCAGTGACAGGGGACCCACAGATACGCAGTATTTT.

V gene TRBV6-5 combines with J gene TRBJ2-1; D not resolved. Germline CDR1 is MNHEY and CDR2 is SVGAGI. V gave up 10 bases and J gave up 0 bases, with 16 bases separating them. The length of the CDR3 is 15 residues. In DNA form, the CDR3 reads TGTGCCACCCAAAGCGCAGCGTTCTCCTACAATGAGCAGTTCTTC. This translates into CATQSAAFSYNEQFF.

The rearrangement links TRBV6-5 to TRBJ1-1, with TRBD1 matching over 7 bases. The CDR3 sequence is 14 residues long. The V gene end was trimmed by 6 bases and the J gene end by 4 bases; junction bases not matched to a gene: 8. Per germline, CDR1 MNHEY and CDR2 SVGAGI. The CDR3 region has the DNA TGTGCCAGCAGGAAGTCAGGGGGAGGCACTGAAGCTTTCTTT. As protein: CASRKSGGGTEAFF.

This chain links TRBV27 with TRBJ1-5; maybe TRBD1 (6 bases). The CDR3 is 13 residues long. Germline CDR1 and CDR2: MNHEY and SMNVEV (reference sequence). The ends were cut back, 5 bases at V and 7 bases at J, with 12 bases in the middle. In DNA form, the CDR3 reads TGTGCCAGCAGTCCAACAGGGAGACAGCCCCAGCATTTT. It specifies CASSPTGRQPQHF.

The V gene is TRBV11-2, the J gene TRBJ2-3; 8 nucleotides align to TRBD2. The ends lost 3 bases at V and 0 bases at J; junction bases unmatched: 5. In germline, CDR1 is SGHAT, CDR2 FQNNGV. The length of the CDR3 is 16 residues. CDR3 bases: TGTGCCAGCAGCTTCAGGACTAGCCTGAGCACAGATACGCAGTATTTT. Translation: CASSFRTSLSTDTQYF.

The V gene is TRBV18, the J gene TRBJ2-7; TRBD2 matches 15 bases. This CDR3 comprises 15 residues. Trimming cost V 4 bases and J 5 bases; bases outside gene matches: 3. Germline V gene lookup returns CDR1 KGHSH and CDR2 LQKENI. The CDR3 reads CASSLGLAGGNEQYF. CDR3 bases: TGTGCCAGCTCACTGGGACTAGCGGGAGGTAACGAGCAGTACTTC. Full variable domain (outside the CDR3, taken from reference TRBV18 and TRBJ2-7): NAGVMQNPRHLVRRRGQEARLRCSPMKGHSHVYWYRQLPEEGLKFMVYLQKENIIDESGMPKERFSAEFPKEGPSILRIQQVVRGDSAAYFCASSLGLAGGNEQYFGPGTRLTVT.